This passage covers 19 T cell receptor beta chains from one sample sequenced in a study of CXCR3-negative and CXCR3-positive naive CD8 T cells. Study-wide findings and caveats: Researchers report that CXCR3-positive naive cells carry more hydrophobic TRB CDR3s than CXCR3-negative naive cells.

Researchers prepared the TRB cDNA libraries using 5' RACE with UMI labels. TCRdb reprocessed the 5' RACE reads, keeping one entry per CDR3 protein, no DNA. The sample table sets out tens of thousands of distinct CDR3 sequences. These receptors' antigens are unknown. The specimen was naive CXCR3+ CD8+ T cells from blood. The subset was: CD45RO-CCR7+CD27+CD95- naive CD8+ T cells expressing CXCR3 (TNR3+). These receptor sequences come from a human donor in good health. Some clones in this sample may be carry-over from other donors' samples.

The V call is TRBV7-9, the J call TRBJ2-6; TCRdb returns TRBD2, unconfirmable since there is no DNA. The germline V gene encodes CDR1 SEHNR and CDR2 FQNEAQ (reference sequence). The CDR3 has 17 amino acids. The CDR3 spells CASSLGARATGANVLTF. The variable domain in full, completed from reference TRBV7-9 and TRBJ2-6, reads DTGVSQNPRHKITKRGQNVTFRCDPISEHNRLYWYRQTLGQGPEFLTYFQNEAQLEKSRLLSDRFSAERPKGSFSTLEIQRTEQGDSAMYLCASSLGARATGANVLTFGAGSRLTVL.

The chain recombines TRBV12-3 or TRBV12-4 with TRBJ2-7; as DNA is missing, the TRBD1 call by TCRdb cannot be tested. The CDR3 has 14 amino acids. CDR3 region: CASSPGTDTYEQYF.

The rearrangement joins TRBV28 to TRBJ1-2; TCRdb selects TRBD1, and the lack of DNA leaves this call unchecked. The CDR3 sequence is 12 residues long. The V gene's germline CDR1 is MDHEN and CDR2 SYDVKM. CDR3 loop: CASRRDPYGYTF.

The rearrangement links TRBV28 to TRBJ1-5; TCRdb indicates TRBD1, and absent DNA this call remains unverified. The germline V gene encodes CDR1 MDHEN and CDR2 SYDVKM. The CDR3 covers 15 residues. This chain's CDR3 is CASRDDVSPHQPQHF.

The genes are TRBV15 and TRBJ2-3; TCRdb reports TRBD2, a call that lacks DNA to check it against. Germline loops: CDR1 LNHNV, CDR2 YYDKDF (reference sequence). The CDR3 has 15 residues. The CDR3 is CATSRSGGPTDTQYF.

V is TRBV6-2 or TRBV6-3 and J is TRBJ2-3; TCRdb outputs TRBD2, but without DNA this stays unchecked. Per germline, CDR1 MNHEY and CDR2 SVGEGT. This CDR3 spans 14 amino acids. The CDR3 loop reads CASRSGRVTDTQYF.

This chain uses TRBV6-2 or TRBV6-3 with TRBJ2-3; TCRdb designates TRBD2, a call that cannot be tested without DNA. Per the germline V gene, CDR1 is MNHEY and CDR2 is SVGEGT. This CDR3 has 14 amino acids. CDR3 sequence: CASSYSSRGREQYF.

The chain uses TRBV28 and TRBJ2-3; TCRdb calls TRBD1, which cannot be checked without DNA. Germline V gene data show CDR1 as MDHEN and CDR2 as SYDVKM. The CDR3 spans 17 residues. CDR3 sequence reads: CASRRTVVGAITDTQYF.

V is TRBV28 and J is TRBJ2-3; absent DNA, TCRdb's TRBD1 call cannot be checked. The CDR3 is 16 amino acids. CDR1 and CDR2 (germline): MDHEN, SYDVKM. This chain's CDR3 is CASRPTEGEFVDTQYF. The full variable domain, with the rest looked up from reference TRBV28 and TRBJ2-3, is DVKVTQSSRYLVKRTGEKVFLECVQDMDHENMFWYRQDPGLGLRLIYFSYDVKMKEKGDIPEGYSVSREKKERFSLILESASTNQTSMYLCASRPTEGEFVDTQYFGPGTRLTVL.

The chain couples TRBV14 to TRBJ2-3; as DNA is missing, the TRBD1 call by TCRdb cannot be tested. Germline CDR1 and CDR2: SGHDN and FVKESK. This CDR3 has 17 residues. CDR3: CASSLRPAARVADTQYF. Full variable domain (missing parts from reference TRBV14 and TRBJ2-3): EAGVTQFPSHSVIEKGQTVTLRCDPISGHDNLYWYRRVMGKEIKFLLHFVKESKQDESGMPNNRFLAERTGGTYSTLKVQPAELEDSGVYFCASSLRPAARVADTQYFGPGTRLTVL.

The rearrangement uses TRBV6-6 and TRBJ2-1; TCRdb lists TRBD1, though no DNA is available to test this call. The germline V gene has CDR1 MNHNY and CDR2 SVGAGI (reference sequence). This CDR3 region has 12 residues. This CDR3 is CASSPDSDEQFF.

This chain links TRBV11-2 with TRBJ2-5. Germline V gives CDR1 SGHAT, CDR2 FQNNGV. This CDR3 comprises 12 residues. This CDR3 reads CASSLGQETQYF.

CDR3 residues: CASSLGLQETQYF. The J gene is TRBJ2-5, the V gene TRBV12-3 or TRBV12-4. CDR3 length: 13 residues.

The rearrangement joins TRBV4-2 to TRBJ1-5. CDR3 length equals 14 residues. Germline V gene sequence: CDR1 LGHNA, CDR2 YNFKEQ. The chain's CDR3 is CASSQEGWDQPQHF.

The chain employs TRBV28 and TRBJ2-1; the D call of TRBD2 rests on TCRdb alone, since no DNA is present to check it. This CDR3 region has 14 residues. Germline V gene lookup returns CDR1 MDHEN and CDR2 SYDVKM. The CDR3 protein is CASSLALAGNEQFF.

The chain joins TRBV19 to TRBJ2-2; the D call from TCRdb, TRBD1, cannot be confirmed without DNA. CDR3 length equals 16 residues. Germline CDR1 LNHDA, CDR2 SQIVND (reference sequence). CDR3: CASSPRAGAFTGELFF.

The rearrangement joins TRBV7-3 to TRBJ2-1; absent DNA, TCRdb's TRBD2 call cannot be checked. The length of the CDR3 is 14 residues. The germline V gene encodes CDR1 SGHTA and CDR2 FQGTGA. The CDR3 region is CASSRLAGDDEQFF.

The chain links TRBV7-3 to TRBJ1-1; the D call from TCRdb, TRBD1, cannot be confirmed without DNA. The CDR3 runs to 13 residues. Germline V CDR1 and CDR2: SGHTA, FQGTGA. CDR3 sequence: CASSLEWGTEAFF.

This chain connects TRBV13 to TRBJ1-1. This CDR3 has 13 amino acids. The germline V gene encodes CDR1 PRHDT and CDR2 FYEKMQ (reference sequence). CDR3 residues: CASSLGWDTEAFF. The full variable domain, completed using reference TRBV13 and TRBJ1-1, is AAGVIQSPRHLIKEKRETATLKCYPIPRHDTVYWYQQGPGQDPQFLISFYEKMQSDKGSIPDRFSAQQFSDYHSELNMSSLELGDSALYFCASSLGWDTEAFFGQGTRLTVV.